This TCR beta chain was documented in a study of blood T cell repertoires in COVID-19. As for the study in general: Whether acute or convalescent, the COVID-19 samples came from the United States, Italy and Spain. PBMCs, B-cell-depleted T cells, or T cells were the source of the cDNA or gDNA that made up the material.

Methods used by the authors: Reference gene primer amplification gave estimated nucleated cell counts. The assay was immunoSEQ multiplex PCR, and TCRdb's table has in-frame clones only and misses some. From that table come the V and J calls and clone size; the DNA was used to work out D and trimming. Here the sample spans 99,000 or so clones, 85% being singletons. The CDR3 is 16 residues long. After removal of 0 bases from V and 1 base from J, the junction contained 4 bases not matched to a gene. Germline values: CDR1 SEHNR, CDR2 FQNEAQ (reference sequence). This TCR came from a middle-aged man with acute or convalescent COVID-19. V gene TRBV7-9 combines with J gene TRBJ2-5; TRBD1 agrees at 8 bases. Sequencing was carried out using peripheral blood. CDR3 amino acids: CASSLATGVFQETQYF. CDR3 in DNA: TGTGCCAGCAGCTTAGCGACAGGGGTGTTCCAAGAGACCCAGTACTTC.